This T cell receptor beta chain stems from a study of memory CD4+ T cells and cytomegalovirus serostatus. The sort gate was single viable CD3+CD4+CD8-CD45RO+ cells for memory CD4+ T cells. Some clones are missing from TCRdb's copy, which holds only in-frame ones; the method was immunoSEQ multiplex PCR. Among just under 95,000 clones listed, around 80% were seen once. V lost 3 bases, J lost 4 bases, and 13 bases lay in between. Germline V lookup: CDR1 KGHSH, CDR2 LQKENI. The CDR3 length is 15 residues. This TCR came from an adult in good health and CMV-seropositive. Input material: memory CD4+ T cells from blood. This sequence joins TRBV18 and TRBJ1-5; D gene ambiguous. In DNA form, the CDR3 reads TGTGCCAGCTCACCCGCAGCTAGAGGGAATCAGCCCCAGCATTTT. It is translated as CASSPAARGNQPQHF. The entire variable domain, with the rest obtained from reference TRBV18 and TRBJ1-5, is as follows: NAGVMQNPRHLVRRRGQEARLRCSPMKGHSHVYWYRQLPEEGLKFMVYLQKENIIDESGMPKERFSAEFPKEGPSILRIQQVVRGDSAAYFCASSPAARGNQPQHFGDGTRLSIL.